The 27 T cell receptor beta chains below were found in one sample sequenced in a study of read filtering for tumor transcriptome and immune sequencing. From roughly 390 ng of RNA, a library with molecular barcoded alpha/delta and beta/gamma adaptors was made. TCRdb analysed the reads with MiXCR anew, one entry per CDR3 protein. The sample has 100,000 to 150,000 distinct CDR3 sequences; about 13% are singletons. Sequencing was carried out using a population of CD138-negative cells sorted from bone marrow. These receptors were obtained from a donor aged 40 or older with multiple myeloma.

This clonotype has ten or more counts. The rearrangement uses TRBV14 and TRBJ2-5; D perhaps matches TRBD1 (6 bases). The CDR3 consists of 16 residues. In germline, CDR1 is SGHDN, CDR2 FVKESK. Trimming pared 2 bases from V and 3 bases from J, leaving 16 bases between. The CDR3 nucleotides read TGTGCCAGCAGCCAAACCGGGACATTTAAGAAAGAGACCCAGTACTTC. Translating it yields CASSQTGTFKKETQYF. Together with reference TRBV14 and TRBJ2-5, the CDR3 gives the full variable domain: EAGVTQFPSHSVIEKGQTVTLRCDPISGHDNLYWYRRVMGKEIKFLLHFVKESKQDESGMPNNRFLAERTGGTYSTLKVQPAELEDSGVYFCASSQTGTFKKETQYFGPGTRLLVL.

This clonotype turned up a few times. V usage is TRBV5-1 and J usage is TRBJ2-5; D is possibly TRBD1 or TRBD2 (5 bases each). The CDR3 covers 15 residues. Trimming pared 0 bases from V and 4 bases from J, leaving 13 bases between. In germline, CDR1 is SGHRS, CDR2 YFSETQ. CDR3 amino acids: CASSLERGLGETQYF. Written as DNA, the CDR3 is TGCGCCAGCAGCTTGGAGAGGGGCCTAGGAGAGACCCAGTACTTC. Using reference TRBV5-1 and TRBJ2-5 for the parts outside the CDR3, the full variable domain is KAGVTQTPRYLIKTRGQQVTLSCSPISGHRSVSWYQQTPGQGLQFLFEYFSETQRNKGNFPGRFSGRQFSNSRSEMNVSTLELGDSALYLCASSLERGLGETQYFGPGTRLLVL.

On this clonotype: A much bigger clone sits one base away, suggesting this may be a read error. CDR3 residues: CASSQDRWDYISGANVLTF. CDR3 in DNA: TGCGCCAGCAGCCAAGATCGGTGGGACTACATCTCTGGGGCCAACGTCCTGACTTTC. The chain carries TRBV4-3 and TRBJ2-6; 7 bases agree with TRBD2. There are 19 residues in the CDR3. The germline V gene encodes CDR1 LGHNA and CDR2 YSLEER. Trimming cost V 0 bases and J 0 bases; bases outside gene matches: 8.

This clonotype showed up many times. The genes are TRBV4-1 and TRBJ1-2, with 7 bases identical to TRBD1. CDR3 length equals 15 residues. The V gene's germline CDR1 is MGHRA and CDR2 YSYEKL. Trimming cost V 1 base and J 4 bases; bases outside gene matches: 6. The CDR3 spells CASSQAQPGGYGYTF. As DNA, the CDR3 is TGCGCCAGCAGCCAAGCCCAGCCAGGGGGCTATGGCTACACCTTC.

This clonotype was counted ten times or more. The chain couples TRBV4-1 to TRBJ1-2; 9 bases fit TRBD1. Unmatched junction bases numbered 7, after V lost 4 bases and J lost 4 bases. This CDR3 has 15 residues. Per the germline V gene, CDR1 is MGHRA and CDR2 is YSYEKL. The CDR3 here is CASSPGDREGYGYTF. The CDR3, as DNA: TGCGCCAGCAGCCCCGGGGACAGGGAGGGCTATGGCTACACCTTC.

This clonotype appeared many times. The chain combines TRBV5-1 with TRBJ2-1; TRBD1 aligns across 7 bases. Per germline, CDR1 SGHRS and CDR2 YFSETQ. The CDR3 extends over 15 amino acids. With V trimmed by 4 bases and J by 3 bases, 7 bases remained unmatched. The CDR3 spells CASSRGAGGYNEQFF. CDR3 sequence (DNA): TGCGCCAGCAGCCGTGGAGCAGGGGGCTACAATGAGCAGTTCTTC.

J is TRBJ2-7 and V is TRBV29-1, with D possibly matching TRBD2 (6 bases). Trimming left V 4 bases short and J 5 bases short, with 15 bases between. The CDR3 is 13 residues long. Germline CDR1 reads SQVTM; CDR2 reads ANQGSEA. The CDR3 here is CSVGSGVSNEQYF. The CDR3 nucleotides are TGCAGCGTTGGGTCGGGGGTGAGTAACGAGCAGTACTTC.

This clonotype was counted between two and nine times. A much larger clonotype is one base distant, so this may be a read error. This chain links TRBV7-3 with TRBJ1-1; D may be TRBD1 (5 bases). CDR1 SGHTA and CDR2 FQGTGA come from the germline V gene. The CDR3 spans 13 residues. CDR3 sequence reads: CASSSDKNTEALF. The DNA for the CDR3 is TGTGCCAGCAGCTCGGACAAGAACACTGAAGCTCTCTTT.

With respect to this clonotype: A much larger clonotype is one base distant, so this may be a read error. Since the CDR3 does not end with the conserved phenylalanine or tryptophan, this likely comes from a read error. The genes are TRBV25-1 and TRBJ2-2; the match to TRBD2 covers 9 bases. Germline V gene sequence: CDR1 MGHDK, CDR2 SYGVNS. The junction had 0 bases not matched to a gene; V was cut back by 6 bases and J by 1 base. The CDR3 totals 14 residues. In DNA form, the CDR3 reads TGTGCCAGCAGGACTAGCGGGAACACCGGGGAGCTGTTTTCT. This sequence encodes CASRTSGNTGELFS.

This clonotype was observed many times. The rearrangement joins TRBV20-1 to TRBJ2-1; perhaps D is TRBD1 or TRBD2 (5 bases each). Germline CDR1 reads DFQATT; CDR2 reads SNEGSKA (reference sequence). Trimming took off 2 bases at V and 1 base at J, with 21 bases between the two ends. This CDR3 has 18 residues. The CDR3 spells CSARPRRRGADSYNEQFF. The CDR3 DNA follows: TGCAGTGCTAGACCCCGTCGACGAGGGGCTGATTCCTACAATGAGCAGTTCTTC.

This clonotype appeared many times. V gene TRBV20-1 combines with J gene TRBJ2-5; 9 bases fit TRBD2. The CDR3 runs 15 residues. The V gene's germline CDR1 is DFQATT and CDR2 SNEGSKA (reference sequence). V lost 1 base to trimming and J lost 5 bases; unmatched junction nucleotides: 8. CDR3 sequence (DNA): TGCAGTGCTAGAGGCGGGAGGGCCGTAGGGGAGACCCAGTACTTC. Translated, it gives CSARGGRAVGETQYF.

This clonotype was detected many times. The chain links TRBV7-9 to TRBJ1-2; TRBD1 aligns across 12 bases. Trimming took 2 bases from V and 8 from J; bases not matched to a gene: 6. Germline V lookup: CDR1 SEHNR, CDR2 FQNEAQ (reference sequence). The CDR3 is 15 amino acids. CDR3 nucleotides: TGTGCCAGCAGCTTACATGGGACAGGGGGCGACGGCTACACCTTC. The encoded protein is CASSLHGTGGDGYTF.

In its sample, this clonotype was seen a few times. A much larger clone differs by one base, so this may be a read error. This CDR3 reads CSAREGTMDNEQFF. In nucleotides, the CDR3 is TGCAGTGCTAGAGAAGGGACAATGGATAATGAGCAGTTCTTC. This chain connects TRBV20-1 to TRBJ2-1, with a weak D call TRBD1 (6 bases). The CDR3 spans 14 residues. CDR1 is DFQATT and CDR2 is SNEGSKA in the germline V gene (reference sequence). V was clipped by 0 bases and J by 7 bases, with 13 bases between them.

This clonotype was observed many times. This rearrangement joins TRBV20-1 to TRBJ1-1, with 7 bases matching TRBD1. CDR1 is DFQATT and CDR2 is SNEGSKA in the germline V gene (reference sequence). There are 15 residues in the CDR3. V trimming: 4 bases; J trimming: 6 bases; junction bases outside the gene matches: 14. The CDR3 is CSATHEGQFIAEAFF. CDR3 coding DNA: TGCAGTGCTACCCACGAGGGACAGTTTATAGCTGAAGCTTTCTTT.

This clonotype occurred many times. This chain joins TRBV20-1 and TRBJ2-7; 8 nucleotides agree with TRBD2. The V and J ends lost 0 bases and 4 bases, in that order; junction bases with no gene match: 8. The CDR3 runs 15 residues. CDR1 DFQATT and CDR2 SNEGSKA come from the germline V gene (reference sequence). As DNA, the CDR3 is TGCAGTGCTAGAGATGTGAGCGGGAGCCTATACGAGCAGTACTTC. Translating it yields CSARDVSGSLYEQYF.

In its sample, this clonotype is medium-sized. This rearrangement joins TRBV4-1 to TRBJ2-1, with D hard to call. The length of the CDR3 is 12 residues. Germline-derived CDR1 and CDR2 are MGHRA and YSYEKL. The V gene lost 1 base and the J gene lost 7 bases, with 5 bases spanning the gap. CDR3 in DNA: TGCGCCAGCAGCCAAGCAATAAATGAGCAGTTCTTC. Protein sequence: CASSQAINEQFF.

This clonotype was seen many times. CDR3 bases: TGTGCCACCAGCTTTTCCGCCCGGGCTACTGAAGCTTTCTTT. Translation: CATSFSARATEAFF. This chain uses TRBV15 with TRBJ1-1; D gene unclear. The length of the CDR3 is 14 residues. The germline gives CDR1 LNHNV, CDR2 YYDKDF (reference sequence). The V end lost 5 bases, the J end lost 5 bases, and 15 bases lay between the germline ends.

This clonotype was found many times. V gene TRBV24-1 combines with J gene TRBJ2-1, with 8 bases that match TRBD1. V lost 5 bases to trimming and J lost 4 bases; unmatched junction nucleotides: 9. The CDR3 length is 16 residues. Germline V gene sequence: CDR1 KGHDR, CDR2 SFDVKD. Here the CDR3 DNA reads TGTGCCACCAGTGCCCTGGGGGACAGGAGTTACAATGAGCAGTTCTTC. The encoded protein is CATSALGDRSYNEQFF.

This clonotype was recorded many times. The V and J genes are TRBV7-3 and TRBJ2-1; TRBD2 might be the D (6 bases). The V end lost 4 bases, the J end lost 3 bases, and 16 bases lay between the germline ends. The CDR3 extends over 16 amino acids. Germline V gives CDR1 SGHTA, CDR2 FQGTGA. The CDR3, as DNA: TGTGCCAGCAGCTCTGATAGCGGACAAAGCTACAATGAGCAGTTCTTC. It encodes CASSSDSGQSYNEQFF.

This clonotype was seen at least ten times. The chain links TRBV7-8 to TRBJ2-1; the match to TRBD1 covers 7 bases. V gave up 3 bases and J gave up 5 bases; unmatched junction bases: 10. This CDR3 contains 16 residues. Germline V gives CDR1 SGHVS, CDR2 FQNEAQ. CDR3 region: CASSFLHRGSHNEQFF. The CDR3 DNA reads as TGTGCCAGCAGCTTCCTACACAGGGGTAGCCACAATGAGCAGTTCTTC.

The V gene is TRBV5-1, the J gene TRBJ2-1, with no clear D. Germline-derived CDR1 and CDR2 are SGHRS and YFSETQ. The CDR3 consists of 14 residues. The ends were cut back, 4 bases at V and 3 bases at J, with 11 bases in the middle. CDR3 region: CASSPWGNYNEQFF. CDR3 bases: TGCGCCAGCAGCCCATGGGGAAACTACAATGAGCAGTTCTTC. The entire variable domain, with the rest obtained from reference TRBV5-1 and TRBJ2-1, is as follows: KAGVTQTPRYLIKTRGQQVTLSCSPISGHRSVSWYQQTPGQGLQFLFEYFSETQRNKGNFPGRFSGRQFSNSRSEMNVSTLELGDSALYLCASSPWGNYNEQFFGPGTRLTVL.

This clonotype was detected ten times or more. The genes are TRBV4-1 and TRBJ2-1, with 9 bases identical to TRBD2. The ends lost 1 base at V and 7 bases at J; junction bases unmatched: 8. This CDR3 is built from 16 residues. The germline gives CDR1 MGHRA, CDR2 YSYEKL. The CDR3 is CASSQVGLAGSNEQFF. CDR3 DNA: TGCGCCAGCAGCCAAGTCGGGCTAGCGGGATCAAATGAGCAGTTCTTC.

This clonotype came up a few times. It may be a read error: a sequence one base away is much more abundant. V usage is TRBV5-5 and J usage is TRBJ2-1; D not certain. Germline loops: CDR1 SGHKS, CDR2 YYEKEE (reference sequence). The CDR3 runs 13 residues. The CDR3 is CASSFLDYNGQFF. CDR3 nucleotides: TGTGCCAGCAGCTTTCTGGATTACAATGGGCAGTTCTTC.

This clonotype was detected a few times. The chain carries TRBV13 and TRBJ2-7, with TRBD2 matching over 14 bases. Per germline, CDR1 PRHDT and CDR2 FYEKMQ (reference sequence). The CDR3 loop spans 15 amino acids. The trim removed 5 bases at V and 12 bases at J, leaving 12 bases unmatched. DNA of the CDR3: TGTGCCAGCAGCAACCGAAACAAGGGACTAGCGGGAGTGTACTTC. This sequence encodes CASSNRNKGLAGVYF.

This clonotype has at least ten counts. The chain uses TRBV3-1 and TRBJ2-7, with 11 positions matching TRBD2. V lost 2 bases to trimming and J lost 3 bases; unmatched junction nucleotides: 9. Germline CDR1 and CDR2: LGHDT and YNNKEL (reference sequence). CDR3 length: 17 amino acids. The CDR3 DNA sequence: TGTGCCAGCAGCCAATCGCTAGCGGGAGGTATTCGCTACGAGCAGTACTTC. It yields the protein CASSQSLAGGIRYEQYF.

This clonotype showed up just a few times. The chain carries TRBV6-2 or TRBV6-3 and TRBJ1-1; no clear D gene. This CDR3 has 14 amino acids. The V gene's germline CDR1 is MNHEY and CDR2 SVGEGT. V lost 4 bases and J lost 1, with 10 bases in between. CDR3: CASSSPDRNTEAFF. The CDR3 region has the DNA TGTGCCAGCAGTTCCCCGGATCGGAACACTGAAGCTTTCTTT.

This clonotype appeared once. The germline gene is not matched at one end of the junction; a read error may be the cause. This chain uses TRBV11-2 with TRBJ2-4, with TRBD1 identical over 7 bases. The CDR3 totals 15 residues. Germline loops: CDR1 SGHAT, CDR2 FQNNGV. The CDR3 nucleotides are TGTGCCAGCAGCTTAGCTAGGGGGCCTCAGAACATTCTGTACTTC. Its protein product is CASSLARGPQNILYF.